Sequencing of this T cell receptor (beta chain) was carried out in a study of blood T cells in healthy people across ages. The V gene's germline CDR1 is KGHDR and CDR2 SFDVKD. The length of the CDR3 is 15 residues. Trimming took 5 bases from V and 6 from J; bases not matched to a gene: 9. A sample-barcoded 5' primer and a J-beta primer mix were used in a second PCR of roughly 6 to 11 cycles. TCRdb analysed the 5' RACE reads with MiXCR anew, one entry per CDR3 protein. Among nearly 1 million distinct CDR3 sequences listed, just over 50% were seen once. This sequence joins TRBV24-1 and TRBJ2-3, with 8 bases that match TRBD1. Sample: blood. This TCR came from a woman aged 55-70 years in good health. The CDR3 region is CATSGRDRPLDTQYF. DNA of the CDR3: TGTGCCACCAGTGGCCGGGACAGGCCCTTGGATACGCAGTATTTT.